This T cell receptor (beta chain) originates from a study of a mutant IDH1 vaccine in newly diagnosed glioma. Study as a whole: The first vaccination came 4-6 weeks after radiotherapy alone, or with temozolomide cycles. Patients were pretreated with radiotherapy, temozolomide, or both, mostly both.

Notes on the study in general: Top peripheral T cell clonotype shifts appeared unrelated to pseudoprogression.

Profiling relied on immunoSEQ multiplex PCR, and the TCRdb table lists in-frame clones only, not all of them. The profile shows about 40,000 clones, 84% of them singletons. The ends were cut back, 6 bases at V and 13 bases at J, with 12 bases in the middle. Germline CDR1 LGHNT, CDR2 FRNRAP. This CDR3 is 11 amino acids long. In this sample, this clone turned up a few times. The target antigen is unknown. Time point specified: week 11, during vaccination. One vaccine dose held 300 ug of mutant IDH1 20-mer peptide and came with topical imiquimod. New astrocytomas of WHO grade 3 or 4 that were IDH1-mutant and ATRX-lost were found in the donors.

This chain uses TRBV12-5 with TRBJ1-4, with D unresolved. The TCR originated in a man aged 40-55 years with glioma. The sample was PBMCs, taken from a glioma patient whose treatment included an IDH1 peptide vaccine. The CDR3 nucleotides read TGTGCTAGTGGCGCGCTAGGGAGACTGTTTTTT. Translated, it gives CASGALGRLFF. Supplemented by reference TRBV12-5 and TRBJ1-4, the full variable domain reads DARVTQTPRHKVTEMGQEVTMRCQPILGHNTVFWYRQTMMQGLELLAYFRNRAPLDDSGMPKDRFSAEMPDATLATLKIQPSEPRDSAVYFCASGALGRLFFGSGTQLSVL.